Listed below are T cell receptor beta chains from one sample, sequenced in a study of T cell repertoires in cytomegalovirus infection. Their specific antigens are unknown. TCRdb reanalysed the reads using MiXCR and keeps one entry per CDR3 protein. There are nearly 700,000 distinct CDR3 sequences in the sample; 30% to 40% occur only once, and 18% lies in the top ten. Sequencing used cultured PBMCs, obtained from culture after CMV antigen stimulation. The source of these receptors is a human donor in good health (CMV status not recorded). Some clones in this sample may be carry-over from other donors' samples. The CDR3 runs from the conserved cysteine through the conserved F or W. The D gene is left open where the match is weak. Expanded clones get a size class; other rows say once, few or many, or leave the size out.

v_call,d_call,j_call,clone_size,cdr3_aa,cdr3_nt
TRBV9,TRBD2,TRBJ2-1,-,CASSVGLAGGPANEQFF,TGTGCCAGCAGCGTCGGACTAGCGGGAGGGCCGGCCAATGAGCAGTTCTTC
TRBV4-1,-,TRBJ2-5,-,CASSPRDLPRETQYF,TGCGCCAGCAGCCCGAGGGACTTGCCTAGGGAGACCCAGTACTTC
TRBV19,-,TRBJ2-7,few,CASSTTQGGLYEQYF,TGTGCCAGTAGTACCACACAGGGTGGGTTGTACGAGCAGTACTTC
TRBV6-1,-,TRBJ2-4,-,CASSRQGGGGNIQYF,TGTGCCAGCAGTCGTCAGGGGGGGGGCGGAAACATTCAGTACTTC
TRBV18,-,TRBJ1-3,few,CATGALNSGNTIYF,TGTGCCACCGGGGCGTTAAACTCTGGAAACACCATATATTTT
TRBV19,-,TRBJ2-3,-,CASSIAASTDTQYF,TGTGCCAGTAGTATAGCAGCTAGCACAGATACGCAGTATTTT
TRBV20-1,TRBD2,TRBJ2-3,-,CSAPLGGATDTQYF,TGCAGTGCTCCCCTGGGAGGGGCCACAGATACGCAGTATTTT
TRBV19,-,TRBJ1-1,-,CASSNRQAEAFF,TGTGCCAGTAGTAATCGACAGGCTGAAGCTTTCTTT
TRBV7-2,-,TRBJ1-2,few,CASSFFDSNYGYTF,TGTGCCAGCAGCTTTTTCGACAGTAACTATGGCTACACCTTC
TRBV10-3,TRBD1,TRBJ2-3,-,CAIRESRGPTDTQYF,TGTGCCATCAGGGAATCGAGGGGGCCCACAGATACGCAGTATTTT
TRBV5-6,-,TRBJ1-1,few,CASSSRSPHTEAFF,TGTGCCAGCAGCTCCCGGAGCCCGCACACTGAAGCTTTCTTT
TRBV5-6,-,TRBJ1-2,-,CASSPDRFGYPYGYTF,TGTGCCAGCAGCCCGGATCGTTTCGGCTACCCCTATGGCTACACCTTC
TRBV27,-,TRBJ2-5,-,CASSFVGAPGGTQYF,TGTGCCAGCAGTTTCGTCGGGGCCCCTGGGGGGACCCAGTACTTC
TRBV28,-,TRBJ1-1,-,CASSIPRGVGAFF,TGTGCCAGCAGTATCCCCAGGGGCGTAGGAGCTTTCTTT
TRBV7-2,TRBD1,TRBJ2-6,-,CASSSFPGQGSAGANVLTF,TGTGCCAGCAGCTCCTTTCCGGGACAGGGATCAGCTGGGGCCAACGTCCTGACTTTC
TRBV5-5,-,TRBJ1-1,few,CASSPPRTGTDEAFF,TGTGCCAGCAGCCCCCCTCGAACAGGGACTGATGAAGCTTTCTTT
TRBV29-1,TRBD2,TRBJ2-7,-,CSVRTSGSPYEQYF,TGCAGCGTCCGGACTAGCGGGAGCCCCTACGAGCAGTACTTC
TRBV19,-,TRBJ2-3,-,CASSGQNTDTQYF,TGTGCCAGTAGCGGACAGAACACAGATACGCAGTATTTT
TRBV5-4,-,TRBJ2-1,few,CASSLQMVTYNEQFF,TGTGCCAGCAGCTTACAGATGGTGACCTACAATGAGCAGTTCTTC
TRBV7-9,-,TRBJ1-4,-,CASSGRGITTNEKLFF,TGTGCCAGCAGCGGACGGGGTATCACAACTAATGAAAAACTGTTTTTT
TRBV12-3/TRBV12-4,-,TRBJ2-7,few,CASRDRQDSYEQYF,TGTGCCAGCAGGGACAGACAGGACTCCTACGAGCAGTACTTC
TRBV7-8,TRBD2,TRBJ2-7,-,CASSPGGGRFYEQYF,TGTGCCAGCAGCCCCGGGGGGGGAAGGTTCTACGAGCAGTACTTC
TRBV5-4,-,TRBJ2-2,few,CASSLDSAAGELFF,TGTGCCAGCAGCCTCGATAGCGCGGCCGGGGAGCTGTTTTTT
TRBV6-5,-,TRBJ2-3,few,CASSYSFGGQGDTQYF,TGTGCCAGCAGTTACTCGTTCGGGGGCCAGGGGGATACGCAGTATTTT
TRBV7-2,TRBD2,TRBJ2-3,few,CASGTTTDTQYF,TGTGCCAGCGGGACTACCACAGATACGCAGTATTTT
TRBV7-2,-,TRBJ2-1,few,CASSLGVWGSPFEQFF,TGTGCCAGCAGCTTAGGGGTTTGGGGATCGCCCTTCGAGCAGTTCTTC
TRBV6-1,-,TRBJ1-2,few,CASRALFDANYGYTF,TGTGCCAGCAGGGCCCTATTTGATGCTAACTATGGCTACACCTTC
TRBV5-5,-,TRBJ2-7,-,CASSLSSGVEQYF,TGTGCCAGCAGCTTGTCGAGCGGTGTCGAGCAGTACTTC
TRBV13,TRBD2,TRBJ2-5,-,CASSFGGREETQYF,TGTGCCAGCAGCTTCGGGGGGAGGGAGGAGACCCAGTACTTC
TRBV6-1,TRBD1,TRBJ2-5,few,CASSQTGKSSETQYF,TGTGCCAGCAGTCAGACAGGGAAGTCGTCTGAGACCCAGTACTTC
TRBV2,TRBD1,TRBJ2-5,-,CASSETEGTDQETQYF,TGTGCCAGCAGTGAGACTGAGGGGACAGACCAAGAGACCCAGTACTTC
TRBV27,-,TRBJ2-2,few,CASSTVDSLTGELFF,TGTGCCAGCAGTACCGTCGACAGCTTAACCGGGGAGCTGTTTTTT
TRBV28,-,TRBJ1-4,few,CASSSGTTTNEKLFF,TGTGCCAGCAGTTCCGGGACAACAACTAATGAAAAACTGTTTTTT
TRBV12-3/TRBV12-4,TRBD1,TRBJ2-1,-,CASSFRAGGDEQFF,TGTGCCAGCAGTTTTAGGGCAGGGGGAGATGAGCAGTTCTTC
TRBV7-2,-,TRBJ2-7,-,CASSSSGWQQYF,TGTGCCAGCAGCTCCTCGGGGTGGCAGCAGTACTTC